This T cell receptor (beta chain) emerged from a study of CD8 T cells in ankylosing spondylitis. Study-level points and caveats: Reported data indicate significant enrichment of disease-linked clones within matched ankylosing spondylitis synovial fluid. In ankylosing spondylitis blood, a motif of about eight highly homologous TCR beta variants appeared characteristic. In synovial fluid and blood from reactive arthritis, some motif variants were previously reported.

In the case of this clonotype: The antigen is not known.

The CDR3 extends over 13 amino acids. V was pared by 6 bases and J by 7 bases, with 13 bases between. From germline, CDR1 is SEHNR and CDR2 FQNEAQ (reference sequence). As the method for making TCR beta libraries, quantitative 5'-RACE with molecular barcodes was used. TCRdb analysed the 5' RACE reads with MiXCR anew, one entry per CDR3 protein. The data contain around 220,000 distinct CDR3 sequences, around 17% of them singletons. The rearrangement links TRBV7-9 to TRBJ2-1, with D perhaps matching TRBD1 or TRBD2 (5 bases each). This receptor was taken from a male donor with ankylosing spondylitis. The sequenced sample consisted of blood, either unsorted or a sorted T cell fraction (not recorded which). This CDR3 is CASRPLEGNEQFF. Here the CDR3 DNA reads TGTGCCAGCAGACCCCTCGAGGGGAATGAGCAGTTCTTC.